The clone carrying this T cell receptor (beta chain) has ten or more counts. With the read ending 3 residues before the CDR3 end, the germline J gene is used to fill in that end. The data are from a study of T cell clonality in common variable immunodeficiency. V shed 2 bases and J shed 5 bases, with 19 bases lying between them. The CDR3 length is 16 residues. Germline V gene lookup returns CDR1 DFQATT and CDR2 SNEGSKA (reference sequence). CVID and control samples used equivalent genomic DNA input. Data came from immunoSEQ multiplex PCR; TCRdb stores just in-frame clones and leaves some out. Sampling found around 57,000 clones, none seen once.

The source material was peripheral blood mononuclear cells. This chain connects TRBV20-1 to TRBJ2-1; D is unresolved. This sequence originates from a person aged 18 to 75 in good health. CDR3 sequence reads: CSARPVLARFDNEQFF. CDR3 DNA, as far as it was read: TGCAGTGCTAGACCGGTCCTCGCCCGGTTTGACAATGAG.